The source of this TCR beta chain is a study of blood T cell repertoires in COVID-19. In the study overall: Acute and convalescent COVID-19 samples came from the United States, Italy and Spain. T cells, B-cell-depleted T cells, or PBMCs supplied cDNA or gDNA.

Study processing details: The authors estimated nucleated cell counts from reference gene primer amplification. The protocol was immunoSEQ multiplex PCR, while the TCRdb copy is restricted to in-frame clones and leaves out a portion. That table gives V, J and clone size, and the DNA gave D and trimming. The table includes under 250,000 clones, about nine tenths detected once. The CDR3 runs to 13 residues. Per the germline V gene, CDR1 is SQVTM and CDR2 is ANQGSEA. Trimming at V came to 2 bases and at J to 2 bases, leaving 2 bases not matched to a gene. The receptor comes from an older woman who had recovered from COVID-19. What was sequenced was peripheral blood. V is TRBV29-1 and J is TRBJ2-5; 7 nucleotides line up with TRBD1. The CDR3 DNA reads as TGCAGCGTTGAACGGGACAGTCAAGAGACCCAGTACTTC. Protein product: CSVERDSQETQYF.